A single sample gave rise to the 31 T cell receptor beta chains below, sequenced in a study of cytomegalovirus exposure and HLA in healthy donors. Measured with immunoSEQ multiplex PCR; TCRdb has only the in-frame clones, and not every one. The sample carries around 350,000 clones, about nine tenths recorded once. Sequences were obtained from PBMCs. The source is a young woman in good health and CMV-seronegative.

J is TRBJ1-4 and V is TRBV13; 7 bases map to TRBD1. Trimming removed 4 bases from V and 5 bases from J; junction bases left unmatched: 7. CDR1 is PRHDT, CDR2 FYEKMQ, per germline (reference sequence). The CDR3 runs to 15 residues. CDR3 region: CASSYSADRNEKLFF. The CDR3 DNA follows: TGTGCCAGCAGCTACTCCGCGGACAGGAATGAAAAACTGTTTTTT.

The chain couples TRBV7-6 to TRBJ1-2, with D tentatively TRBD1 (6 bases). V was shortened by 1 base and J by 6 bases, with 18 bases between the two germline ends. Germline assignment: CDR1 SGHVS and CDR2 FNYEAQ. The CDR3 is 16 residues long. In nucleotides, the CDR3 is TGTGCCAGCAGCTTAGACCCTACAGGGAGCCGCCATGGCTACACCTTC. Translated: CASSLDPTGSRHGYTF.

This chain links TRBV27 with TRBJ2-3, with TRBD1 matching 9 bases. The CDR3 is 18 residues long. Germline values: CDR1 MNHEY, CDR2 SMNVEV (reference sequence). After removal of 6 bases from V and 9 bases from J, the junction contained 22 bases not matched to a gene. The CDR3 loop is CASRQGARGKIEGRTQYF. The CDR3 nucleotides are TGTGCCAGCAGACAGGGGGCTAGGGGGAAAATCGAGGGGCGGACGCAGTATTTT.

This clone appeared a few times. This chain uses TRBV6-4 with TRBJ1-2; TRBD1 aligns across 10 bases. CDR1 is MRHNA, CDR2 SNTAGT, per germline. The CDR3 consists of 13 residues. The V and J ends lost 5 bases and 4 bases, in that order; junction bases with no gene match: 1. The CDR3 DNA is TGTGCCAGCAGTCGGACAGGGGGCTATGGCTACACCTTC. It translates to CASSRTGGYGYTF.

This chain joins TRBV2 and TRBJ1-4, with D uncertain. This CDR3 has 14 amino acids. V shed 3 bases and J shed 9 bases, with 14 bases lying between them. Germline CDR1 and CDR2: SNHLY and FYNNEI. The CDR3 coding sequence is TGTGCCAGCAGTGACCGGCATACAGAACAAAAACTGTTTTTT. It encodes CASSDRHTEQKLFF.

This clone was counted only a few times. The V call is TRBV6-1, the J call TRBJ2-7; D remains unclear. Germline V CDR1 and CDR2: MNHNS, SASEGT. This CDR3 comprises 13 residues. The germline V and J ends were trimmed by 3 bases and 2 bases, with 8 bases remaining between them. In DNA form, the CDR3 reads TGTGCCAGCAGTGATTTGCTAGCCTACGAGCAGTACTTC. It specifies CASSDLLAYEQYF.

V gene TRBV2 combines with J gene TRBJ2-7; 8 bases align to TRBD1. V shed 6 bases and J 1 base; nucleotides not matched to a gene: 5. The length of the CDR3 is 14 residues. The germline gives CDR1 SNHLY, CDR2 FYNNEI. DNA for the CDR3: TGTGCCAGCAGGCGACAGGGGTCGTCCTACGAGCAGTACTTC. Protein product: CASRRQGSSYEQYF.

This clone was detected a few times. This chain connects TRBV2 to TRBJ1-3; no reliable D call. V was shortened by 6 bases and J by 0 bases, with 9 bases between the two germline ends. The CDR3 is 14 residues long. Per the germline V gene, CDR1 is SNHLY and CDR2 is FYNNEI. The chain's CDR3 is CASRDSFSGNTIYF. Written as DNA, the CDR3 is TGTGCCAGCAGGGACTCCTTCTCTGGAAACACCATATATTTT.

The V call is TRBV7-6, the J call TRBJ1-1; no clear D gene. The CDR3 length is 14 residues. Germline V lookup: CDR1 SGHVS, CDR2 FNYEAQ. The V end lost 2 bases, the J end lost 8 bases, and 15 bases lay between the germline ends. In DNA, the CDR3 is TGTGCCAGCAGCTTAAGTCTTACGGGGTGGGAAGCTTTCTTT. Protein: CASSLSLTGWEAFF.

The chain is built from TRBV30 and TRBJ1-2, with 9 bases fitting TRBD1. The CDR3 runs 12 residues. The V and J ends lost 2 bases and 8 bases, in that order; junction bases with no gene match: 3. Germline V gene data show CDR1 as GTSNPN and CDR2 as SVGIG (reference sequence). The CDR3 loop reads CAWSTGGSGYTF. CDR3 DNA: TGTGCCTGGAGTACAGGGGGCAGCGGCTACACCTTC.

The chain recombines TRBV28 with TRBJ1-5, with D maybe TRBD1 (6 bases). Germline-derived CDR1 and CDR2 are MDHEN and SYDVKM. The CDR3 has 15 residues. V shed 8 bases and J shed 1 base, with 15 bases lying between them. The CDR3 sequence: CASGDIEGSNQPQHF. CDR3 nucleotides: TGTGCCAGCGGGGACATCGAGGGGAGCAATCAGCCCCAGCATTTT.

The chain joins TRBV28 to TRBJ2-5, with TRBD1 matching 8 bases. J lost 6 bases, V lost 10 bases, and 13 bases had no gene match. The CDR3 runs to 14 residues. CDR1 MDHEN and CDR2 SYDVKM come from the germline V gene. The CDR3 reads CATGGQGSAKTQYF. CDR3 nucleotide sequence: TGTGCCACCGGAGGACAGGGATCCGCCAAGACCCAGTACTTC.

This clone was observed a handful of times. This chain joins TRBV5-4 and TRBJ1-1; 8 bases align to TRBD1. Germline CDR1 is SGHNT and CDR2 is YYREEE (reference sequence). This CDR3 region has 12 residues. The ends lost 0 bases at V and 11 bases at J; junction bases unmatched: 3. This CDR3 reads CASSLGRDRAFF. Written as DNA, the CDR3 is TGTGCCAGCAGCTTGGGTCGGGACAGGGCTTTCTTT.

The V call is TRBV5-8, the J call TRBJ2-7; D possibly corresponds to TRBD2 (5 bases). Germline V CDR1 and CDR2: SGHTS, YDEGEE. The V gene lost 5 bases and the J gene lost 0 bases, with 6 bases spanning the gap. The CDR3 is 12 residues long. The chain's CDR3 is CASREASYEQYF. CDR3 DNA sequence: TGTGCCAGCAGGGAGGCCTCCTACGAGCAGTACTTC.

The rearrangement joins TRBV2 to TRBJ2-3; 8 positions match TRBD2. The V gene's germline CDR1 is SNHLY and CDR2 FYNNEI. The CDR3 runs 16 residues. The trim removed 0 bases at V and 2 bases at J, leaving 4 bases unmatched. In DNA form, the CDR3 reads TGTGCCAGCAGTGAAGCGAAGCGGGAGTCCACAGATACGCAGTATTTT. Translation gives CASSEAKRESTDTQYF.

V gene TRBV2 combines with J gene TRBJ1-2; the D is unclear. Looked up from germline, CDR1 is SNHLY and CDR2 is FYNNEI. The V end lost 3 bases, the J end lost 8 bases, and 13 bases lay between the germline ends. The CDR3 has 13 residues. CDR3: CASSERPAQGYTF. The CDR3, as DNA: TGTGCCAGCAGTGAGAGGCCTGCCCAAGGCTACACCTTC. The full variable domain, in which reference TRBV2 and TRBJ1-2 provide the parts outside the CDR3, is EPEVTQTPSHQVTQMGQEVILRCVPISNHLYFYWYRQILGQKVEFLVSFYNNEISEKSEIFDDQFSVERPDGSNFTLKIRSTKLEDSAMYFCASSERPAQGYTFGSGTRLTVV.

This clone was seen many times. The CDR3 protein is CASSQDGGGEPYEQYF. CDR3 nucleotides: TGTGCCAGCAGCCAAGATGGCGGGGGGGAACCCTACGAGCAGTACTTC. The chain recombines TRBV4-2 with TRBJ2-7; 9 bases are shared with TRBD2. V lost 0 bases and J lost 2; bases outside the gene matches: 5. CDR1 is LGHNA and CDR2 is YNFKEQ in the germline V gene. The CDR3 has 16 amino acids.

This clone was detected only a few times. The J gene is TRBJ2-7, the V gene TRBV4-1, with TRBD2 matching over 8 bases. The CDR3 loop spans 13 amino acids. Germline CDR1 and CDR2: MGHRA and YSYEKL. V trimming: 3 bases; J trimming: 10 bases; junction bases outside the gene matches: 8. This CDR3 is CASSQTGTRNQYF. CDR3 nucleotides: TGCGCCAGCAGCCAGACCGGGACTAGAAATCAGTACTTC.

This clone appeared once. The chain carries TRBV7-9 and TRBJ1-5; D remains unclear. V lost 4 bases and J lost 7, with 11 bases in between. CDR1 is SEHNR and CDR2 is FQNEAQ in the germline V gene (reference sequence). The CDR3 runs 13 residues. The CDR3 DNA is TGTGCCAGCAGCTCCCAAGCGAGCCAGCCCCAGCATTTT. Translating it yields CASSSQASQPQHF.

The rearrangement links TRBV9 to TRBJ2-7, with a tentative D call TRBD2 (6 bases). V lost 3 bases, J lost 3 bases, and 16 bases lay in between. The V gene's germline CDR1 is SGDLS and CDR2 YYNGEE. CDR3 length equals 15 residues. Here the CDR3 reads CASSGSGTDYYEQYF. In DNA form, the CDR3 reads TGTGCCAGCAGCGGATCCGGGACGGACTACTACGAGCAGTACTTC.

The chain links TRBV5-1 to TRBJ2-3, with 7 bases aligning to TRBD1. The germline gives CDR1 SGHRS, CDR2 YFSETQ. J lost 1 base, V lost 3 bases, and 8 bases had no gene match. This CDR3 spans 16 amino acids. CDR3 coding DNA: TGCGCCAGCAGCTCAACCTCCGGGACAGGCACAGATACGCAGTATTTT. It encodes CASSSTSGTGTDTQYF.

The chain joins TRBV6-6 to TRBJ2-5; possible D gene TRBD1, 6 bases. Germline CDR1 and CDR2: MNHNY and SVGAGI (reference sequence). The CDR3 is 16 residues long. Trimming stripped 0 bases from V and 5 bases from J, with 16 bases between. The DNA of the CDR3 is TGTGCCAGCAGTTACTCTTACAGGGAACGACCGGAGACCCAGTACTTC. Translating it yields CASSYSYRERPETQYF.

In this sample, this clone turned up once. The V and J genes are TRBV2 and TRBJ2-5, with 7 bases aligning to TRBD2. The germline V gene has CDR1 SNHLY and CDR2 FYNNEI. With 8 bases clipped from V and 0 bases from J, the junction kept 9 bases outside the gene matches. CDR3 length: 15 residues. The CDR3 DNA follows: TGTGCCAGCCTTTCGGGAGGACTTAACCAAGAGACCCAGTACTTC. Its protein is CASLSGGLNQETQYF.

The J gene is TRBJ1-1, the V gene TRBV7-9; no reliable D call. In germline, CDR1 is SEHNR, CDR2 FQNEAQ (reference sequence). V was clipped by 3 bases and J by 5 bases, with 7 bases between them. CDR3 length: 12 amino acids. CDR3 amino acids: CASSLWRTEAFF. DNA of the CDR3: TGTGCCAGCAGCTTGTGGCGGACTGAAGCTTTCTTT.

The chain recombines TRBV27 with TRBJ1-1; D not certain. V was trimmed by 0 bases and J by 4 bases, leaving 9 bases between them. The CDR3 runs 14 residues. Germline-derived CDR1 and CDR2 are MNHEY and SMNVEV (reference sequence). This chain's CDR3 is CASSLSRAGTEAFF. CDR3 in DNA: TGTGCCAGCAGTTTATCGCGGGCTGGCACTGAAGCTTTCTTT.

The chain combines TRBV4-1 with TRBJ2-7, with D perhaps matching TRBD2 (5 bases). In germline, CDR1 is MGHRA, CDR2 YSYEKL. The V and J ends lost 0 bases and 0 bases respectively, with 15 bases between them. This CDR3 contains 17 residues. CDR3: CASSQERQGLHSYEQYF. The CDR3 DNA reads TGCGCCAGCAGCCAAGAAAGGCAAGGACTCCACTCCTACGAGCAGTACTTC.

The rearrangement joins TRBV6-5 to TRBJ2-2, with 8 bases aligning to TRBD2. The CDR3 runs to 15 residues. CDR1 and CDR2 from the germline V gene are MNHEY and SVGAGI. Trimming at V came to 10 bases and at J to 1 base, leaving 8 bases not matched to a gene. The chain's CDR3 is CATAGGQMNTGELFF. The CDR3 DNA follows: TGTGCCACGGCGGGGGGACAAATGAACACCGGGGAGCTGTTTTTT.

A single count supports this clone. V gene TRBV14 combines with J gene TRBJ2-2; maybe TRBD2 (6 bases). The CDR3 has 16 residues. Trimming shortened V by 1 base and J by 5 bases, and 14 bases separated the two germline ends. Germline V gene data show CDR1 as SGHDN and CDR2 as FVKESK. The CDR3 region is CASSQVGTRQTGELFF. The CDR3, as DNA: TGTGCCAGCAGCCAAGTGGGGACTCGACAGACCGGGGAGCTGTTTTTT.

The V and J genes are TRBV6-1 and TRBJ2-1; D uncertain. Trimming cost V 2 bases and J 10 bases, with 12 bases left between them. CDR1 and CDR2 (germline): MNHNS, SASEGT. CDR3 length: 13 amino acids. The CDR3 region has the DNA TGTGCCAGCAGTGAACCGATGGCAGGCGAGCAGTTCTTC. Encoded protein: CASSEPMAGEQFF.

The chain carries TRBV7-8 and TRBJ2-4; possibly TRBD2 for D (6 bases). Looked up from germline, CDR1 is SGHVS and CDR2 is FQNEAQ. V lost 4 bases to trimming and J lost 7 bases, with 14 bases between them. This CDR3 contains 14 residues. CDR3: CASSSPGRMNIQYF. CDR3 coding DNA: TGTGCCAGCAGCTCCCCGGGGAGGATGAACATTCAGTACTTC.

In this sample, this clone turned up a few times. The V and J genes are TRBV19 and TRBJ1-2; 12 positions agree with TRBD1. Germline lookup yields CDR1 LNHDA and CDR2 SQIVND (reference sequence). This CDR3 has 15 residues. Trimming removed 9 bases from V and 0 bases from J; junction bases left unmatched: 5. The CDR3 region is CASRDRGPSNYGYTF. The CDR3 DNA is TGTGCCAGCAGGGACAGGGGGCCGTCTAACTATGGCTACACCTTC.